Sequencing of this T cell receptor (beta chain) was carried out in a study of blood T cells in healthy people across ages. Primed by a sample-barcoded 5' primer and a J-beta primer mix, a second PCR proceeded for about 6 to 11 cycles. A single record per CDR3 protein comes from TCRdb applying MiXCR to the 5' RACE reads. The profile covers 1.5 million to 2 million distinct CDR3 sequences, with roughly 27% appearing a single time and 6.5% to 8.5% taken by the ten largest. The count of this clonotype is one. The length of the CDR3 is 12 residues. Between the trimmed V and J ends, which lost 4 bases and 4 bases, there was a span of 7 bases. In terms of origin and age, donors were healthy Caucasian individuals from Russia aged 6 to 90.

V usage is TRBV12-3 or TRBV12-4 and J usage is TRBJ1-2, with no clear D. The sequence came from a woman in her thirties in good health. The source material was blood. CDR3 in amino acids: CASSSVFYGYTF. The CDR3 DNA is TGTGCCAGCAGTTCCGTCTTCTATGGCTACACCTTC.